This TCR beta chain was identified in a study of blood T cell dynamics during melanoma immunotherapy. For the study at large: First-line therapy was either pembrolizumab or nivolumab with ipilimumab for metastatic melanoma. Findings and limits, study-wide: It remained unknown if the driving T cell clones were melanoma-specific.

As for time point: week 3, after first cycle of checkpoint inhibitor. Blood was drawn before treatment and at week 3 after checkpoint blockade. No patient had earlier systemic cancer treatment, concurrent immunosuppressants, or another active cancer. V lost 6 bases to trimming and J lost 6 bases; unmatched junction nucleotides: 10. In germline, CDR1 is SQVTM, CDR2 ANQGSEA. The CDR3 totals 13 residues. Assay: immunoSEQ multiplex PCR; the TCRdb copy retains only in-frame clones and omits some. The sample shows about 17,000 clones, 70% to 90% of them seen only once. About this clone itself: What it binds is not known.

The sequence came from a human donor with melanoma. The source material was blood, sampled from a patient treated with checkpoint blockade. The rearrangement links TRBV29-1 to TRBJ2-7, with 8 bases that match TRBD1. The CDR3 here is CSVAPGQDFEQYF. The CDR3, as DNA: TGCAGCGTAGCCCCGGGACAGGACTTCGAGCAGTACTTC.